The source of this T cell receptor beta chain is a study of blood T cell repertoires in COVID-19. For the study at large: Samples representing acute and convalescent COVID-19 were sourced from the United States, Italy and Spain. T cells, B-cell-depleted T cells, or PBMCs provided the cDNA or gDNA that served as material.

The CDR3 loop spans 15 amino acids. From germline, CDR1 is KGHSH and CDR2 LQKENI. The junction had 4 bases not matched to a gene; V was cut back by 3 bases and J by 3 bases. This clone was picked up many times. Some clones are missing from TCRdb's copy, which holds only in-frame ones; the method was immunoSEQ multiplex PCR. The data hold about 52,000 clones, with about 83% observed a single time. This chain uses TRBV18 with TRBJ2-2, with 7 bases fitting TRBD2. The sequencing input was peripheral blood. The receptor was derived from a woman at least 80 years old with acute or convalescent COVID-19. CDR3 protein: CASSPRRGDTGELFF. As DNA, the CDR3 is TGTGCCAGCTCACCCAGACGGGGGGACACCGGGGAGCTGTTTTTT. The full variable domain, with the rest looked up from reference TRBV18 and TRBJ2-2, is NAGVMQNPRHLVRRRGQEARLRCSPMKGHSHVYWYRQLPEEGLKFMVYLQKENIIDESGMPKERFSAEFPKEGPSILRIQQVVRGDSAAYFCASSPRRGDTGELFFGEGSRLTVL.